These 22 T cell receptor beta chains originate from one sample sequenced in a study of identical twins. TCRdb passed the 5' RACE reads through MiXCR, listing each CDR3 protein once. The sample lists hundreds of thousands of distinct CDR3 sequences, around 20% occurring once. This sample also appeared in a second study, on T cells expressing NK-cell markers.

The specimen sequenced was PBMCs. These receptors originate from a woman aged 18-30 years in good health.

The chain employs TRBV20-1 and TRBJ2-3, with TRBD1 matching 7 bases. V shed 6 bases and J 1 base; nucleotides not matched to a gene: 10. This CDR3 region has 15 residues. Germline lookup yields CDR1 DFQATT and CDR2 SNEGSKA (reference sequence). CDR3 DNA: TGCAGTGCCACAACAGGGGAGTTAGGCACAGATACGCAGTATTTT. Translated: CSATTGELGTDTQYF.

This clonotype appeared a few times. The chain links TRBV4-3 to TRBJ1-6, with D possibly being TRBD1 (5 bases). The V gene's germline CDR1 is LGHNA and CDR2 YSLEER. The CDR3 sequence is 14 residues long. V gave up 0 bases and J gave up 8 bases, with 8 bases separating them. In DNA, the CDR3 is TGCGCCAGCAGCCAAGAAGTGGGGGATTCACCCCTCCACTTT. Residues: CASSQEVGDSPLHF.

This clonotype was seen more than once but under ten times. CDR3 sequence reads: CASSLAIAGELFF. CDR3 nucleotides: TGCGCCAGCAGCTTGGCCATTGCCGGGGAGCTGTTTTTT. This sequence joins TRBV5-1 and TRBJ2-2, with no clear D. Trimming shortened V by 0 bases and J by 6 bases, and 6 bases separated the two germline ends. The CDR3 is 13 amino acids. Per the germline V gene, CDR1 is SGHRS and CDR2 is YFSETQ. Based on the CDR3 plus reference TRBV5-1 and TRBJ2-2, the full variable domain is KAGVTQTPRYLIKTRGQQVTLSCSPISGHRSVSWYQQTPGQGLQFLFEYFSETQRNKGNFPGRFSGRQFSNSRSEMNVSTLELGDSALYLCASSLAIAGELFFGEGSRLTVL.

The J gene is TRBJ2-3, the V gene TRBV30; either TRBD1 or TRBD2 may fit D (5 bases each). The germline gives CDR1 GTSNPN, CDR2 SVGIG (reference sequence). The CDR3 is 12 residues long. The V and J ends lost 3 bases and 5 bases respectively, with 9 bases between them. The CDR3 loop is CAWSRDGDTQYF. In DNA, the CDR3 is TGTGCCTGGAGCCGGGACGGAGATACGCAGTATTTT. Filled out from reference TRBV30 and TRBJ2-3, the complete variable domain reads SQTIHQWPATLVQPVGSPLSLECTVEGTSNPNLYWYRQAAGRGLQLLFYSVGIGQISSEVPQNLSASRPQDRQFILSSKKLLLSDSGFYLCAWSRDGDTQYFGPGTRLTVL.

This clonotype was seen more than once but under ten times. The CDR3 coding sequence is TGTGCCAGCAGTTACGTTGCAGGGGAAGGCCACGAGCAGTACTTC. Amino acids: CASSYVAGEGHEQYF. The V and J genes are TRBV6-5 and TRBJ2-7; perhaps TRBD1 as D (6 bases). The CDR3 is 15 amino acids. Germline assignment: CDR1 MNHEY and CDR2 SVGAGI. V was trimmed by 2 bases and J by 5 bases, leaving 16 bases between them.

V is TRBV30 and J is TRBJ2-2; 11 bases agree with TRBD2. V dropped 6 bases and J dropped 5; count of bases not matched to a gene: 11. The CDR3 has 16 residues. Germline CDR1 reads GTSNPN; CDR2 reads SVGIG (reference sequence). The CDR3 loop is CACHPLAGGRTGELFF. The CDR3 bases are TGTGCCTGCCACCCTCTAGCGGGAGGACGTACCGGGGAGCTGTTTTTT.

J is TRBJ2-1 and V is TRBV5-1, with a tentative D call TRBD2 (5 bases). Germline V gene sequence: CDR1 SGHRS, CDR2 YFSETQ. This CDR3 spans 15 amino acids. V lost 0 bases and J 8 bases, leaving 15 bases between the germline ends. DNA for the CDR3: TGCGCCAGCAGCTTGGTACTAGGTGGTTCCGATGAGCAGTTCTTC. Its protein is CASSLVLGGSDEQFF.

The V gene is TRBV4-1, the J gene TRBJ2-3; the D is unclear. Germline lookup yields CDR1 MGHRA and CDR2 YSYEKL. The CDR3 length is 17 residues. V was pared by 4 bases and J by 1 base, with 18 bases between. The CDR3: CASSPESGSGGTDTQYF. CDR3 in DNA: TGCGCCAGCAGCCCCGAAAGTGGGTCAGGTGGCACAGATACGCAGTATTTT.

This clonotype has a count of ten or more. V is TRBV5-1 and J is TRBJ2-2, with a weak D call TRBD1 (6 bases). The CDR3 consists of 17 residues. Per the germline V gene, CDR1 is SGHRS and CDR2 is YFSETQ. Trimming removed 4 bases from V and 6 bases from J, with 22 bases in between. CDR3 in amino acids: CASSRSPQGQPPGELFF. The CDR3 region has the DNA TGCGCCAGCAGCCGTTCCCCGCAGGGGCAACCACCCGGGGAGCTGTTTTTT.

This clonotype was detected a few times. The rearrangement joins TRBV15 to TRBJ2-7; D is unclear. The ends were cut back, 1 base at V and 4 bases at J, with 8 bases in the middle. Germline assignment: CDR1 LNHNV and CDR2 YYDKDF (reference sequence). This CDR3 comprises 13 residues. The DNA of the CDR3 is TGTGCCACCAGCAGAGTAGATCATTACGAGCAGTACTTC. The encoded protein is CATSRVDHYEQYF.

Only a few counts were recorded for this clonotype. The chain recombines TRBV12-3 or TRBV12-4 with TRBJ2-1, with a tentative D call TRBD2 (6 bases). Trimming pared 11 bases from V and 15 bases from J, leaving 26 bases between. The CDR3 is 13 residues long. CDR3 DNA sequence: TGTGCCGGAAAGGTAGCGGAGGATGGAAGAACGTTCTTC. It translates to CAGKVAEDGRTFF.

In this sample, this clonotype turned up a few times. The chain joins TRBV2 to TRBJ2-1; no clear D gene. CDR1 SNHLY and CDR2 FYNNEI come from the germline V gene. V was trimmed by 3 bases and J by 6 bases, leaving 3 bases between them. This CDR3 has 11 amino acids. CDR3 bases: TGTGCCAGCAGTGAGACCAATGAGCAGTTCTTC. It is translated as CASSETNEQFF.

This clonotype has only a few counts. The V call is TRBV12-3 or TRBV12-4, the J call TRBJ2-1; 11 bases line up with TRBD1. The CDR3 has 16 amino acids. With 3 bases clipped from V and 9 bases from J, the junction kept 10 bases outside the gene matches. CDR3 sequence (DNA): TGTGCCAGCAGTTTCGGACAGGGGGCCGGCAACAGTGAGCAGTTCTTC. Translated: CASSFGQGAGNSEQFF.

In its sample, this clonotype was seen a few times. The chain has TRBV7-8 and TRBJ1-1, with TRBD1 as a possible D gene (6 bases). Trimming took 4 bases from V and 1 from J, leaving 19 bases between them. Germline loops: CDR1 SGHVS, CDR2 FQNEAQ. The CDR3 runs 17 residues. The DNA of the CDR3 is TGTGCCAGCAGCTCACGGGGGTGGGGGCCAAGGAACACTGAAGCTTTCTTT. As protein: CASSSRGWGPRNTEAFF.

This clonotype was seen more than once but under ten times. This chain connects TRBV4-3 to TRBJ2-1, with D possibly called TRBD1 or TRBD2 (6 bases each). The germline V and J ends were trimmed by 0 bases and 10 bases, with 19 bases remaining between them. Germline V CDR1 and CDR2: LGHNA, YSLEER. This CDR3 spans 16 amino acids. The DNA of the CDR3 is TGCGCCAGCAGCCAAGATGGGGGTTTAAGGGGGGTCGAGCAGTTCTTC. Translating gives CASSQDGGLRGVEQFF.

The V and J genes are TRBV6-5 and TRBJ1-3; D is perhaps TRBD1 (5 bases). This CDR3 is 14 amino acids long. Trimming stripped 2 bases from V and 3 bases from J, with 8 bases between. Germline values: CDR1 MNHEY, CDR2 SVGAGI. CDR3 protein: CASSYQGRGNTIYF. The CDR3 coding sequence is TGTGCCAGCAGTTACCAGGGCCGTGGAAACACCATATATTTT.

This chain links TRBV19 with TRBJ1-5; 9 bases match TRBD1. Germline V gene data show CDR1 as LNHDA and CDR2 as SQIVND (reference sequence). J was trimmed by 4 bases and V by 8 bases; bases with no gene match: 9. CDR3 size: 15 residues. The CDR3 nucleotides read TGTGCCAGTGTCTACGGGACAGGGATGAATCAGCCCCAGCATTTT. Translated: CASVYGTGMNQPQHF.

The chain links TRBV15 to TRBJ2-1; 9 bases are a match to TRBD2. The CDR3 covers 16 residues. Germline V lookup: CDR1 LNHNV, CDR2 YYDKDF (reference sequence). J lost 9 bases, V lost 5 bases, and 14 bases had no gene match. The DNA of the CDR3 is TGTGCCACCAGCTTCCGGCGGTCGGTAGCGGGGGTTGAGCAGTTCTTC. Its translation: CATSFRRSVAGVEQFF.

This clonotype appeared a few times. The chain uses TRBV5-6 and TRBJ1-4, with 7 bases fitting TRBD1. Per the germline V gene, CDR1 is SGHDT and CDR2 is YYEEEE. This CDR3 is built from 13 residues. Unmatched junction bases numbered 8, after V lost 5 bases and J lost 10 bases. The CDR3, as DNA: TGTGCCAGCAGTTTTGGAGGGGGCGGAAAACTGTTTTTT. Protein sequence: CASSFGGGGKLFF.

This clonotype was picked up many times. The rearrangement uses TRBV5-1 and TRBJ1-1; D is unresolved. V dropped 4 bases and J dropped 1 base, with 17 bases sitting between them. CDR3 length equals 16 residues. CDR1 is SGHRS, CDR2 YFSETQ, per germline. The chain's CDR3 is CASSREVGRANTEAFF. CDR3 in DNA: TGCGCCAGCAGCAGGGAAGTCGGGCGGGCGAACACTGAAGCTTTCTTT. Combining the CDR3 with reference TRBV5-1 and TRBJ1-1 gives the whole variable domain KAGVTQTPRYLIKTRGQQVTLSCSPISGHRSVSWYQQTPGQGLQFLFEYFSETQRNKGNFPGRFSGRQFSNSRSEMNVSTLELGDSALYLCASSREVGRANTEAFFGQGTRLTVV.

V usage is TRBV15 and J usage is TRBJ1-3, with D possibly matching TRBD1 (5 bases). From germline, CDR1 is LNHNV and CDR2 YYDKDF (reference sequence). This CDR3 region has 16 residues. V was pared by 2 bases and J by 0 bases, with 11 bases between. CDR3 protein: CATSRSTTGSGNTIYF. The DNA for the CDR3 is TGTGCCACCAGCAGATCCACTACAGGCTCTGGAAACACCATATATTTT.

This clonotype was detected a few times. For the CDR3, the DNA is TGTGCCACCAGCAGAGTTCAAGAGACCCAGTACTTC. As protein: CATSRVQETQYF. The V call is TRBV15, the J call TRBJ2-5; D gene ambiguous. Germline CDR1 and CDR2: LNHNV and YYDKDF (reference sequence). The CDR3 contains 12 residues. V shed 1 base and J shed 2 bases, with 2 bases lying between them.